Listed below are T cell receptor beta chains from one sample, sequenced in a study of CD8 T cells in Susac syndrome. TCRdb reprocessed the immunoSEQ multiplex PCR reads via MiXCR and lists one record per CDR3 protein. Of some 300,000 distinct CDR3 sequences listed, approximately 85% were seen once; the top ten hold around 0.2%. Sequencing was carried out using CD8+ T cells from PBMCs. Receptors originate from a human donor with multiple sclerosis. CDR3s include the opening cysteine and the closing phenylalanine or tryptophan. The D gene is left open where the match is weak. Part of the rows lack a size; the others show once, few, many or a class for expanded clones.

D: -
V: TRBV14
J: TRBJ1-5
size: -
DNA: TGTGCCAGCAGCCCAGGGCGGCTGGCGCCCCAGCATTTT
CDR3: CASSPGRLAPQHF

D: -
V: TRBV20-1
J: TRBJ2-7
size: -
DNA: TGCAGTGCATATACAGGGTCCAGAAGTCAGCAGTACTTC
CDR3: CSAYTGSRSQQYF

D: -
V: TRBV6-5
J: TRBJ2-1
size: -
DNA: TGTGCCAGCAGTTATACTAGCAATGAGCAGTTCTTC
CDR3: CASSYTSNEQFF

D: -
V: TRBV4-1
J: TRBJ2-1
size: -
DNA: TGCGCCAGCAGCCATGATAGTCCGGATGTCGTCCCCTCGAGCTCCTACAATGAGCAGTTCTTC
CDR3: CASSHDSPDVVPSSSYNEQFF

D: -
V: TRBV20-1
J: TRBJ1-4
size: once
DNA: TGCAGTGCTAGAGACGTCGGGGTAGACGAAAAACTGTTTTTT
CDR3: CSARDVGVDEKLFF

D: -
V: TRBV6-5
J: TRBJ2-5
size: -
DNA: TGTGCCAGCAGTTACTCGATCGCGGGCCAGGAGACCCAGTACTTC
CDR3: CASSYSIAGQETQYF

D: TRBD2
V: TRBV4-1
J: TRBJ2-3
size: -
DNA: TGCGCCAGCAGCCGTATTGAGCGGGGAACAGATACGCAGTATTTT
CDR3: CASSRIERGTDTQYF

D: -
V: TRBV12-3/TRBV12-4
J: TRBJ1-2
size: -
DNA: TGTGCCAGCAGTTTAGGGCAGACAGTGCCGTATGGCTACACCTTC
CDR3: CASSLGQTVPYGYTF

D: TRBD2
V: TRBV7-9
J: TRBJ2-1
size: once
DNA: TGTGCCAGCAGCGGAACCGGACTAGCGGGAGGGAATTATGAGCAGTTCTTC
CDR3: CASSGTGLAGGNYEQFF

D: -
V: TRBV28
J: TRBJ2-7
size: -
DNA: TGTGCCAGCAGGGGGGTCTTAACCTACGAGCAGTACTTC
CDR3: CASRGVLTYEQYF

D: -
V: TRBV27
J: TRBJ2-1
size: -
DNA: TGTGCCAGCAGTTTATCCGGGAGATTAACGGCTGAGCAGTTCTTC
CDR3: CASSLSGRLTAEQFF

D: -
V: TRBV21-1
J: TRBJ1-5
size: -
DNA: TGTGCCAGCAGCTTAGACACAGGGGTTAGCAATCAGCCCCAGCATTTT
CDR3: CASSLDTGVSNQPQHF

D: -
V: TRBV29-1
J: TRBJ2-1
size: -
DNA: TGCAGCGTGGGTGGCAATGAGCAGTTCTTC
CDR3: CSVGGNEQFF

D: -
V: TRBV7-2
J: TRBJ2-1
size: -
DNA: TGTGCCAGCAGCCGAGTAGTTGAGCAGTTCTTC
CDR3: CASSRVVEQFF

D: TRBD2
V: TRBV5-4
J: TRBJ2-1
size: -
DNA: TGTGCCAGCAGCCGGCTAGCGGGAGTTACCTCCTACAATGAGCAGTTCTTC
CDR3: CASSRLAGVTSYNEQFF

D: -
V: TRBV6-5
J: TRBJ1-5
size: -
DNA: TGTGCCAGCAAACCATCGGGAGGCAATCAGCCCCAGCATTTT
CDR3: CASKPSGGNQPQHF

D: -
V: TRBV21-1
J: TRBJ1-4
size: -
DNA: TGTGCCAGCAGAAACAGGCCCTGGGATGAAAAACTGTTTTTT
CDR3: CASRNRPWDEKLFF

D: TRBD1
V: TRBV20-1
J: TRBJ2-7
size: -
DNA: TGCAGTGCTAGCCTCACAGGGGTAGGGGTCTACGAGCAGTACTTC
CDR3: CSASLTGVGVYEQYF

D: TRBD2
V: TRBV11-1
J: TRBJ2-2
size: -
DNA: TGTGCCAGCAGCTCCGGACTAGCGGGAGGTTCGCCAACTGACACCGGGGAGCTGTTTTTT
CDR3: CASSSGLAGGSPTDTGELFF

D: -
V: TRBV5-6
J: TRBJ2-7
size: few
DNA: TGTGCCAGCAGCTTGGTGGTGGGAGGCCCCTACGAGCAGTACTTC
CDR3: CASSLVVGGPYEQYF

D: TRBD2
V: TRBV28
J: TRBJ2-5
size: -
DNA: TGTGCCAGCAGTGCCCTAGCGGGAGGTGGAGAGACCCAGTACTTC
CDR3: CASSALAGGGETQYF

D: TRBD2
V: TRBV29-1
J: TRBJ2-1
size: -
DNA: TGCAGCGTACTAGCGGGCAATGAGCAGTTCTTC
CDR3: CSVLAGNEQFF

D: TRBD2
V: TRBV28
J: TRBJ2-1
size: -
DNA: TGTGCCAGCAGTTTTCTCTCCTATCTAGCGGAGAATGAGCAGTTCTTC
CDR3: CASSFLSYLAENEQFF

D: -
V: TRBV18
J: TRBJ1-2
size: once
DNA: TGTGCCAGCTCCCGGCCCCCAGGGCTCGAAGGCTACACCTTC
CDR3: CASSRPPGLEGYTF

D: TRBD1
V: TRBV18
J: TRBJ1-2
size: once
DNA: TGTGCCAGCTCACCAGGGACAGGGCCCAACTATGGCTACACCTTC
CDR3: CASSPGTGPNYGYTF

D: -
V: TRBV10-1
J: TRBJ2-4
size: -
DNA: TGCGCCAGCAGTGAACCTCCGAAGGACTTC
CDR3: CASSEPPKDF

D: -
V: TRBV19
J: TRBJ2-3
size: -
DNA: TGTGCCAGTAGTATGGCGGGTAGCACAGATACGCAGTATTTT
CDR3: CASSMAGSTDTQYF

D: -
V: TRBV15
J: TRBJ1-2
size: -
DNA: TGTGCCACCAGCAGAGATAAACAAGGGCCCTATGGCTACACCTTC
CDR3: CATSRDKQGPYGYTF

D: -
V: TRBV30
J: TRBJ1-5
size: -
DNA: TGTGCCTGGAGCTCCGACCGAAATCAGCCCCAGCATTTT
CDR3: CAWSSDRNQPQHF

D: TRBD2
V: TRBV24-1
J: TRBJ2-5
size: few
DNA: TGTGCCACCAGTGATAATTCTGGACTAGCGGACCAAGAGACCCAGTACTTC
CDR3: CATSDNSGLADQETQYF

D: TRBD2
V: TRBV4-3
J: TRBJ2-7
size: -
DNA: TGCGCCAGCAGCCAGGCTAGCGGGAGGTTGCAGCAGCCTCTCCGACTCTACGAGCAGTACTTC
CDR3: CASSQASGRLQQPLRLYEQYF

D: -
V: TRBV27
J: TRBJ1-6
size: -
DNA: TGTGCCAGCAGTTCCAGGAATTCACCCCTCCACTTT
CDR3: CASSSRNSPLHF

D: -
V: TRBV13
J: TRBJ2-5
size: -
DNA: TGTGCCAGCAGCTTCTGGGAACAAGAGACCCAGTACTTC
CDR3: CASSFWEQETQYF

D: -
V: TRBV10-3
J: TRBJ1-2
size: once
DNA: TGTGCCATCATGATTGACTATGGCTACACCTTC
CDR3: CAIMIDYGYTF

D: TRBD1
V: TRBV6-5
J: TRBJ1-1
size: -
DNA: TGTGCCAGCAGTTATTCCACGACAGGGCGGACTGAAGCTTTCTTT
CDR3: CASSYSTTGRTEAFF

D: -
V: TRBV27
J: TRBJ2-7
size: once
DNA: TGTGCCAGCAGTTTATGGCGAGGGCACTACGAGCAGTACTTC
CDR3: CASSLWRGHYEQYF

D: TRBD2
V: TRBV27
J: TRBJ2-1
size: once
DNA: TGTGCCAGCAGTTTAGGAGCGGGAGCCTCCTACAATGAGCAGTTCTTC
CDR3: CASSLGAGASYNEQFF

D: -
V: TRBV27
J: TRBJ1-2
size: -
DNA: TGTGCCAGCAGTTTTCTCACTGCTGCTAACTATGGCTACACCTTC
CDR3: CASSFLTAANYGYTF

D: -
V: TRBV12-3/TRBV12-4
J: TRBJ2-5
size: once
DNA: TGTGCCAGCAGTTTTAGAGGGCTGAGTCAAGAGGCCCAGTACTTC
CDR3: CASSFRGLSQEAQYF

D: TRBD1
V: TRBV9
J: TRBJ1-3
size: -
DNA: TGTGCCAGCAGCACGACAGGGGGCTCCGGAAACACCATATATTTT
CDR3: CASSTTGGSGNTIYF

D: -
V: TRBV4-1
J: TRBJ2-7
size: few
DNA: TGCGCCAGCAGCCAAGATCGGCAGGGTCCCTACGAGCAGTACTTC
CDR3: CASSQDRQGPYEQYF

D: -
V: TRBV5-6
J: TRBJ1-2
size: -
DNA: TGTGCCAGCAGCTTGAGTCAAGATCTTGGCTACACCTTC
CDR3: CASSLSQDLGYTF

D: TRBD1
V: TRBV7-9
J: TRBJ1-1
size: -
DNA: TGTGCCAGCAGACCGACAGGGCAAGCAGAAGCTTTCTTT
CDR3: CASRPTGQAEAFF

D: -
V: TRBV24-1
J: TRBJ2-2
size: -
DNA: TGTGCCACCAGTGCACGGATTACCGGGGAGCTGTTTTTT
CDR3: CATSARITGELFF

D: -
V: TRBV3-1
J: TRBJ2-7
size: -
DNA: TGTGCCAGCAGCCAAGACGACAACCCCTACGAGCAGTACTTC
CDR3: CASSQDDNPYEQYF